These 4 T cell receptor beta chains originate from one sample sequenced in a study of cytomegalovirus exposure and HLA in healthy donors. Both 60 Vbeta primers and 13 Jbeta primers went into the PCR. TCRdb's table, derived via immunoSEQ multiplex PCR, lists solely in-frame clones and lacks some. This sample has about 120,000 clones, with roughly 80% found just once. Sequencing input: PBMCs. The receptor source for this set is a woman between 50 and 59 years old in good health and CMV-seronegative.

V usage is TRBV7-2 and J usage is TRBJ1-5, with D possibly being TRBD1 (6 bases). Trimming cost V 4 bases and J 4 bases, with 14 bases left between them. From germline, CDR1 is SGHTA and CDR2 FQGNSA. The CDR3 covers 15 residues. For the CDR3, the DNA is TGTGCCAGCAGCTCCGGCAGGCAGGGGAATCAGCCCCAGCATTTT. Its translation is CASSSGRQGNQPQHF.

This CDR3 is CASSDGQGRAFF. CDR3 bases: TGTGCCAGCAGCGACGGACAGGGGAGAGCTTTCTTT. V usage is TRBV5-4 and J usage is TRBJ1-1, with 9 bases fitting TRBD1. The CDR3 is 12 amino acids. V lost 4 bases and J lost 10; bases outside the gene matches: 5. From germline, CDR1 is SGHNT and CDR2 YYREEE (reference sequence).

This clone was seen only a few times. This chain connects TRBV5-6 to TRBJ1-1; D might be TRBD1 (6 bases). Trimming removed 0 bases from V and 1 base from J, with 7 bases in between. The CDR3 has 14 residues. Germline CDR1 reads SGHDT; CDR2 reads YYEEEE. CDR3 nucleotides: TGTGCCAGCAGCTTGGGACAGGCGAACACTGAAGCTTTCTTT. Its protein is CASSLGQANTEAFF.

The DNA for the CDR3 is TGTGCCAGCAGCTCGGGACAGGTCGAGCAGTACTTC. This gives the protein CASSSGQVEQYF. The chain joins TRBV7-2 to TRBJ2-7; 8 nucleotides align to TRBD1. From germline, CDR1 is SGHTA and CDR2 FQGNSA. Trimming at V came to 4 bases and at J to 6 bases, leaving 2 bases not matched to a gene. The CDR3 runs to 12 residues.